Shown below are 22 T cell receptor beta chains from a single sample sequenced in a study of blood T cell repertoires in COVID-19. Repertoires were generated with immunoSEQ multiplex PCR, while TCRdb's copy carries only in-frame clones and drops some. The repertoire consists of some 160,000 clones, with roughly 90% occurring once and the leading ten covering 6.6%. Sequencing was done on a sample of PBMCs or T cells enriched from blood (not recorded which). The receptors were gathered from a woman in her fifties or sixties who had recovered from COVID-19.

The rearrangement links TRBV3-1 (or the pseudogene TRBV3-2) to TRBJ1-1; TRBD1 agrees at 9 bases. The CDR3 is made up of 14 amino acids. With 4 bases clipped from V and 4 bases from J, the junction kept 4 bases outside the gene matches. Germline V gene sequence: CDR1 LGHDT, CDR2 YNNKEL (reference sequence). CDR3 sequence (DNA): TGTGCCAGCAGCCTGCGGACAGGGGTCACTGAAGCTTTCTTT. Translation gives CASSLRTGVTEAFF.

The J gene is TRBJ2-1, the V gene TRBV5-4; 7 nucleotides line up with TRBD2. CDR1 and CDR2 from the germline V gene are SGHNT and YYREEE (reference sequence). CDR3 length: 12 amino acids. After removal of 4 bases from V and 6 bases from J, the junction contained 1 base not matched to a gene. CDR3: CASSGRGNEQFF. DNA for the CDR3: TGTGCCAGCAGCGGGAGGGGCAATGAGCAGTTCTTC.

Worth noting for this clone: This specimen includes other DNA sequences encoding the same CDR3. This CDR3 is CASSLRETQYF. CDR3 DNA sequence: TGTGCCAGCAGTTTACGGGAGACCCAGTACTTC. V gene TRBV12-3 or TRBV12-4 combines with J gene TRBJ2-5; no clear D. V was trimmed by 2 bases and J by 5 bases, leaving 3 bases between them. The CDR3 extends over 11 amino acids.

This sequence joins TRBV7-6 and TRBJ2-3; D perhaps matches TRBD1 (7 bases). This CDR3 contains 12 residues. CDR1 SGHVS and CDR2 FNYEAQ come from the germline V gene. V lost 5 bases and J 6 bases, leaving 9 bases between the germline ends. CDR3 coding DNA: TGTGCCAGCAGCCCAGGGGGGGATACGCAGTATTTT. This translates into CASSPGGDTQYF.

CDR3 bases: TGTGCCAGCAGCTTAGAGGGCAGGAGGGGAAACACCATATATTTT. This sequence encodes CASSLEGRRGNTIYF. The V and J genes are TRBV11-2 and TRBJ1-3; no definite D call. This CDR3 is 15 amino acids long. From germline, CDR1 is SGHAT and CDR2 FQNNGV. Trimming pared 0 bases from V and 4 bases from J, leaving 10 bases between. The full variable domain, completed using reference TRBV11-2 and TRBJ1-3, is EAGVAQSPRYKIIEKRQSVAFWCNPISGHATLYWYQQILGQGPKLLIQFQNNGVVDDSQLPKDRFSAERLKGVDSTLKIQPAKLEDSAVYLCASSLEGRRGNTIYFGEGSWLTVV.

The J gene is TRBJ2-4, the V gene TRBV3-1 (or the pseudogene TRBV3-2); the D gene is possibly TRBD1 (6 bases). V dropped 1 base and J dropped 0 bases, with 10 bases sitting between them. CDR3 size: 16 residues. The germline V gene encodes CDR1 LGHDT and CDR2 YNNKEL (reference sequence). CDR3 in DNA: TGTGCCAGCAGCCAAGGGACAGAAATAGCCAAAAACATTCAGTACTTC. Its protein product is CASSQGTEIAKNIQYF.

This rearrangement joins TRBV6-5 to TRBJ1-1; D may be TRBD1 (6 bases). The CDR3 contains 13 residues. V lost 6 bases and J lost 1, with 9 bases in between. CDR1 and CDR2 (germline): MNHEY, SVGAGI. CDR3 in amino acids: CASRSTGNTEAFF. CDR3 in DNA: TGTGCCAGCAGATCGACAGGGAACACTGAAGCTTTCTTT.

The V gene is TRBV27, the J gene TRBJ2-7; D may be TRBD1 (5 bases). The V end lost 5 bases, the J end lost 3 bases, and 8 bases lay between the germline ends. The CDR3 runs to 12 residues. In germline, CDR1 is MNHEY, CDR2 SMNVEV (reference sequence). CDR3: CASSGAHYEQYF. The CDR3 DNA is TGTGCCAGCAGTGGGGCTCACTACGAGCAGTACTTC.

The chain links TRBV5-1 to TRBJ2-7; 13 bases fit TRBD2. Trimming removed 2 bases from V and 1 base from J; junction bases left unmatched: 6. The CDR3 spans 17 residues. Germline V gives CDR1 SGHRS, CDR2 YFSETQ. The chain's CDR3 is CASSFLTSGGPSYEQYF. For the CDR3, the DNA is TGCGCCAGCAGCTTCCTGACTAGCGGGGGGCCATCCTACGAGCAGTACTTC. Full variable domain (missing parts from reference TRBV5-1 and TRBJ2-7): KAGVTQTPRYLIKTRGQQVTLSCSPISGHRSVSWYQQTPGQGLQFLFEYFSETQRNKGNFPGRFSGRQFSNSRSEMNVSTLELGDSALYLCASSFLTSGGPSYEQYFGPGTRLTVT.

The DNA of the CDR3 is TGCGCCAGCAGCCTCCGCAACCAGGGGGCGTACGAGCAGTACTTC. Translated: CASSLRNQGAYEQYF. V and J are TRBV4-3 and TRBJ2-7; 8 nucleotides agree with TRBD1. V shed 4 bases and J 4 bases; nucleotides not matched to a gene: 9. This CDR3 is 15 amino acids long. CDR1 is LGHNA and CDR2 is YSLEER in the germline V gene.

This chain uses TRBV7-2 with TRBJ2-1; D gene ambiguous. This CDR3 region has 14 residues. Per the germline V gene, CDR1 is SGHTA and CDR2 is FQGNSA. Trimming left V 2 bases short and J 6 bases short, with 11 bases between. CDR3 bases: TGTGCCAGCAGCTTATTCTTGACAATCAATGAGCAGTTCTTC. Amino acids: CASSLFLTINEQFF.

V and J are TRBV3-1 (or the pseudogene TRBV3-2) and TRBJ2-7, with 8 bases fitting TRBD2. Per germline, CDR1 LGHDT and CDR2 YNNKEL (reference sequence). V was clipped by 2 bases and J by 5 bases; unmatched bases: 5. This CDR3 comprises 14 residues. The DNA of the CDR3 is TGTGCCAGCAGCCAACGCAACGGGGGGGACGAGCAGTACTTC. Its protein product is CASSQRNGGDEQYF.

V and J are TRBV6-5 and TRBJ1-1; no clear D. The CDR3 covers 15 residues. CDR1 MNHEY and CDR2 SVGAGI come from the germline V gene. The V and J ends lost 2 bases and 0 bases respectively, with 10 bases between them. CDR3 region: CASSYRSILNTEAFF. DNA for the CDR3: TGTGCCAGCAGTTACCGGAGTATACTGAACACTGAAGCTTTCTTT.

This clone has only a few counts. J is TRBJ1-2 and V is TRBV4-2; the D is unclear. V was cut by 4 bases and J by 3 bases, with 6 bases left in between. In germline, CDR1 is LGHNA, CDR2 YNFKEQ. The CDR3 sequence is 12 residues long. CDR3 region: CASSLTDYGYTF. CDR3 sequence (DNA): TGTGCCAGCAGCCTCACGGACTATGGCTACACCTTC.

The chain combines TRBV19 with TRBJ1-5, with D maybe TRBD1 (6 bases). The CDR3 extends over 14 amino acids. Per the germline V gene, CDR1 is LNHDA and CDR2 is SQIVND (reference sequence). The V end lost 4 bases, the J end lost 3 bases, and 10 bases lay between the germline ends. This CDR3 is CASSSRGPNQPQHF. The CDR3 DNA reads TGTGCCAGTAGTAGCAGGGGTCCCAATCAGCCCCAGCATTTT.

The chain has TRBV18 and TRBJ1-5; TRBD1 is a possible D gene (6 bases). CDR1 is KGHSH and CDR2 is LQKENI in the germline V gene. The CDR3 runs 17 residues. V lost 4 bases to trimming and J lost 0 bases, with 16 bases between them. CDR3 residues: CASSQQGLANSNQPQHF. The CDR3 DNA reads as TGTGCCAGCTCACAACAGGGCCTCGCCAATAGCAATCAGCCCCAGCATTTT.

The chain uses TRBV30 and TRBJ2-7; TRBD2 is a possible D gene (5 bases). The CDR3 consists of 14 residues. V was shortened by 1 base and J by 2 bases, with 12 bases between the two germline ends. The germline V gene encodes CDR1 GTSNPN and CDR2 SVGIG (reference sequence). The CDR3 sequence is CAWSDRGYTYEQYF. The CDR3 DNA follows: TGTGCCTGGAGTGACCGGGGATACACCTACGAGCAGTACTTC. The whole variable domain, remainder taken from reference TRBV30 and TRBJ2-7, is SQTIHQWPATLVQPVGSPLSLECTVEGTSNPNLYWYRQAAGRGLQLLFYSVGIGQISSEVPQNLSASRPQDRQFILSSKKLLLSDSGFYLCAWSDRGYTYEQYFGPGTRLTVT.

The genes are TRBV20-1 and TRBJ2-7; D not certain. V shed 2 bases and J shed 2 bases, with 4 bases lying between them. The germline V gene encodes CDR1 DFQATT and CDR2 SNEGSKA (reference sequence). The length of the CDR3 is 11 residues. The CDR3 region has the DNA TGCAGTGCTAGACAGACCTACGAGCAGTACTTC. Translating gives CSARQTYEQYF.

The V and J genes are TRBV4-3 and TRBJ1-1; the match to TRBD1 covers 9 bases. Germline CDR1 LGHNA, CDR2 YSLEER. The CDR3 loop spans 15 amino acids. The J segment lost 0 bases and the V segment lost 4 bases, leaving 3 bases of the junction unmatched. Written as DNA, the CDR3 is TGCGCCAGCAGCCCGACAGGGGGGCTGAACACTGAAGCTTTCTTT. Translation: CASSPTGGLNTEAFF.

This rearrangement joins TRBV18 to TRBJ1-1; D is uncertain. Germline V gene sequence: CDR1 KGHSH, CDR2 LQKENI. V was cut by 3 bases and J by 8 bases, with 10 bases left in between. The CDR3 contains 12 residues. The CDR3 region has the DNA TGTGCCAGCTCACCGTGGGCCAGCGAAGCTTTCTTT. Its protein product is CASSPWASEAFF. The whole variable domain, filled in from reference TRBV18 and TRBJ1-1, reads NAGVMQNPRHLVRRRGQEARLRCSPMKGHSHVYWYRQLPEEGLKFMVYLQKENIIDESGMPKERFSAEFPKEGPSILRIQQVVRGDSAAYFCASSPWASEAFFGQGTRLTVV.

This clone was recorded only once. The rearrangement links TRBV19 to TRBJ1-3, with TRBD1 matching over 7 bases. The CDR3 totals 14 residues. The junction had 6 bases not matched to a gene; V was cut back by 6 bases and J by 4 bases. Germline V lookup: CDR1 LNHDA, CDR2 SQIVND (reference sequence). CDR3 sequence: CASRPPGQGNTIYF. The CDR3 DNA sequence: TGTGCCAGTAGACCTCCGGGACAGGGAAACACCATATATTTT.

The J gene is TRBJ2-3, the V gene TRBV7-3; 13 bases are shared with TRBD2. Germline V gene data show CDR1 as SGHTA and CDR2 as FQGTGA. The junction had 18 bases not matched to a gene; V was cut back by 5 bases and J by 4 bases. CDR3 length equals 20 residues. CDR3 sequence (DNA): TGTGCCAGCAGCCCCCGTTCACTAGCGGGGGGGCAAATCGCCCCAGATACGCAGTATTTT. Translated: CASSPRSLAGGQIAPDTQYF.